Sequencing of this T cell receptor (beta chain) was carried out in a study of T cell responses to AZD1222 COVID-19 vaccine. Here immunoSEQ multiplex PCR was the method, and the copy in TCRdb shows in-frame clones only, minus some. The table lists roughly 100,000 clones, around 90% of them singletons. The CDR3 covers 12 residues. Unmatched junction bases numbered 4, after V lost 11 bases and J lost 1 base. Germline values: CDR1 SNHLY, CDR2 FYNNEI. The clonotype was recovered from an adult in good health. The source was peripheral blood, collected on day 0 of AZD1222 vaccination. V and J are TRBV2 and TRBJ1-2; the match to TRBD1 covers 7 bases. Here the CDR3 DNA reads TGTGCCGACAGGGCATTTAACTATGGCTACACCTTC. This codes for CADRAFNYGYTF.